This T cell receptor beta chain came from a study of blood T cell repertoires in COVID-19. Whole-study context: Both acute and convalescent COVID-19 samples were obtained from the United States, Italy and Spain. Nucleic acid was either cDNA or gDNA, and it came from T cells, B-cell-depleted T cells, or PBMCs.

Researchers sorted participants into cohorts using their self-reported clinical history. What the recovered Cohort 3 donors had was two negative PCRs, clearance, or symptom resolution. There are 11 residues in the CDR3. The V gene lost 7 bases and the J gene lost 5 bases, with 11 bases spanning the gap. Looked up from germline, CDR1 is SQVTM and CDR2 is ANQGSEA. The assay was immunoSEQ multiplex PCR, and TCRdb's table has in-frame clones only and misses some. The sample records 200,000 to 250,000 clones, roughly four fifths being singletons. The chain carries TRBV29-1 and TRBJ1-1; TRBD1 is a possible D gene (5 bases). The sequence came from a man aged 35-49 years who had recovered from COVID-19. Sequences were obtained from PBMCs or T cells enriched from blood (not recorded which). DNA of the CDR3: TGCAGCGCATTCCGGGGGACTGAAGCTTTCTTT. This translates into CSAFRGTEAFF.